Each of the 28 T cell receptor beta chains below was sequenced from the same sample in a study of control samples from healthy donors and cancer patients. Only in-frame clones appear in the TCRdb table, and some are missing; sequencing was by immunoSEQ multiplex PCR. The sample holds about 130,000 clones; about 90% are singletons and the top ten take roughly 2%. Sequencing used blood. The receptors stem from a man aged 18 to 30 in good health.

CDR3 bases: TGTGCCAGCAGTTACGTGACGGCCGCGGGAGGGCCACAAGAGACCCAGTACTTC. Residues: CASSYVTAAGGPQETQYF. The chain has TRBV6-2 or TRBV6-3 and TRBJ2-5; 9 positions agree with TRBD2. V gave up 2 bases and J gave up 2 bases; unmatched junction bases: 12. This CDR3 comprises 18 residues. Germline lookup yields CDR1 MNHEY and CDR2 SVGEGT.

The chain recombines TRBV9 with TRBJ1-2; 9 bases match TRBD1. Germline values: CDR1 SGDLS, CDR2 YYNGEE. The V gene end was trimmed by 4 bases and the J gene end by 4 bases; junction bases not matched to a gene: 8. CDR3 length: 15 amino acids. CDR3 sequence: CASSSDRGGGYGYTF. The CDR3 region has the DNA TGTGCCAGCAGCTCGGACAGGGGCGGTGGCTATGGCTACACCTTC.

This clone has only one observation. The chain employs TRBV25-1 and TRBJ1-3, with 7 bases lining up with TRBD1. The germline gives CDR1 MGHDK, CDR2 SYGVNS. The CDR3 has 14 residues. With 2 bases clipped from V and 4 bases from J, the junction kept 2 bases outside the gene matches. The CDR3 region is CASSEGGQGNTIYF. The CDR3 bases are TGTGCCAGCAGTGAAGGGGGACAGGGAAACACCATATATTTT. The complete variable domain, with remaining parts taken from reference TRBV25-1 and TRBJ1-3, reads EADIYQTPRYLVIGTGKKITLECSQTMGHDKMYWYQQDPGMELHLIHYSYGVNSTEKGDLSSESTVSRIRTEHFPLTLESARPSHTSQYLCASSEGGQGNTIYFGEGSWLTVV.

The chain combines TRBV5-4 with TRBJ1-4; TRBD1 might be the D (5 bases). CDR1 SGHNT and CDR2 YYREEE come from the germline V gene (reference sequence). The CDR3 has 16 amino acids. The V gene lost 5 bases and the J gene lost 4 bases, with 18 bases spanning the gap. DNA of the CDR3: TGTGCCAGCAGGGGGGGAGGGACGAACAATAATGAAAAACTGTTTTTT. Residues: CASRGGGTNNNEKLFF.

The rearrangement links TRBV9 to TRBJ2-2; 7 bases agree with TRBD2. This CDR3 has 16 residues. Trimming at V came to 0 bases and at J to 1 base, leaving 3 bases not matched to a gene. Germline V gives CDR1 SGDLS, CDR2 YYNGEE. CDR3 sequence: CASSVEASGNTGELFF. CDR3 nucleotide sequence: TGTGCCAGCAGCGTAGAGGCTAGCGGGAACACCGGGGAGCTGTTTTTT.

The count of this clone is one. This chain links TRBV28 with TRBJ1-2; D is uncertain. V dropped 6 bases and J dropped 7 bases, with 9 bases sitting between them. Germline assignment: CDR1 MDHEN and CDR2 SYDVKM. CDR3 size: 11 residues. The CDR3 loop is CASSLMSGYTF. DNA of the CDR3: TGTGCCAGCAGCCTAATGTCTGGCTACACCTTC.

The chain joins TRBV29-1 to TRBJ2-7, with TRBD1 as a possible D gene (6 bases). Germline V gene data show CDR1 as SQVTM and CDR2 as ANQGSEA. The germline V and J ends were trimmed by 4 bases and 1 base, with 23 bases remaining between them. The CDR3 is 17 residues long. CDR3 sequence reads: CSVVGVLGQKKSYEQYF. CDR3 DNA: TGCAGCGTTGTAGGGGTATTAGGACAGAAAAAATCCTACGAGCAGTACTTC.

The chain employs TRBV7-3 and TRBJ1-1; 8 nucleotides agree with TRBD1. The CDR3 is 15 residues long. Germline CDR1 is SGHTA and CDR2 is FQGTGA. After removal of 4 bases from V and 2 bases from J, the junction contained 6 bases not matched to a gene. CDR3 sequence reads: CASSSGGSYNTEAFF. CDR3 nucleotide sequence: TGTGCCAGCAGCTCAGGGGGCTCTTATAACACTGAAGCTTTCTTT.

V gene TRBV5-1 combines with J gene TRBJ2-2; 7 bases fit TRBD1. The CDR3 spans 15 residues. Trimming at V came to 4 bases and at J to 4 bases, leaving 7 bases not matched to a gene. CDR1 is SGHRS and CDR2 is YFSETQ in the germline V gene. CDR3: CASSKDRSPTGELFF. The CDR3, as DNA: TGCGCCAGCAGCAAGGACAGGTCGCCCACCGGGGAGCTGTTTTTT.

The CDR3 here is CSVRGEGRETQYF. CDR3 nucleotide sequence: TGCAGCGTTCGTGGTGAGGGCAGAGAGACCCAGTACTTC. V gene TRBV29-1 combines with J gene TRBJ2-5, with TRBD2 as a possible D gene (5 bases). CDR1 is SQVTM, CDR2 ANQGSEA, per germline. The V and J ends lost 5 bases and 4 bases respectively, with 14 bases between them. The CDR3 sequence is 13 residues long. The full variable domain, rest sourced from reference TRBV29-1 and TRBJ2-5, is SAVISQKPSRDICQRGTSLTIQCQVDSQVTMMFWYRQQPGQSLTLIATANQGSEATYESGFVIDKFPISRPNLTFSTLTVSNMSPEDSSIYLCSVRGEGRETQYFGPGTRLLVL.

CDR3 residues: CASSLRTGQNTF. CDR3 bases: TGTGCCAGCAGCCTCAGGACAGGGCAGAACACCTTC. The chain couples TRBV28 to TRBJ1-2, with TRBD1 matching over 8 bases. Per germline, CDR1 MDHEN and CDR2 SYDVKM. The CDR3 loop spans 12 amino acids. V lost 6 bases, J lost 12 bases, and 9 bases stayed unmatched.

This clone was seen more than once but under ten times. The chain joins TRBV6-2 or TRBV6-3 to TRBJ1-1, with D hard to call. Germline V lookup: CDR1 MNHEY, CDR2 SVGEGT. The CDR3 is made up of 16 amino acids. V was shortened by 3 bases and J by 2 bases, with 16 bases between the two germline ends. The CDR3 region has the DNA TGTGCCAGCAGTTATGAGAGGGCAGCCCGTAACACTGAAGCTTTCTTT. As protein: CASSYERAARNTEAFF.

The chain uses TRBV29-1 and TRBJ1-2, with 10 bases that match TRBD1. V lost 7 bases, J lost 4 bases, and 9 bases stayed unmatched. CDR1 and CDR2 from the germline V gene are SQVTM and ANQGSEA. The CDR3 spans 14 residues. CDR3 loop: CSATPGQGSYGYTF. Here the CDR3 DNA reads TGCAGCGCAACTCCGGGACAGGGGTCCTATGGCTACACCTTC.

The chain has TRBV6-5 and TRBJ2-7; 12 bases match TRBD1. With 8 bases clipped from V and 2 bases from J, the junction kept 7 bases outside the gene matches. Germline CDR1 MNHEY, CDR2 SVGAGI. The CDR3 loop spans 15 amino acids. The CDR3 loop is CASVLRDRGPYEQYF. The CDR3 DNA reads as TGTGCCAGCGTACTCCGGGACAGGGGGCCCTACGAGCAGTACTTC.

This clone was observed at least ten times. This chain connects TRBV6-6 to TRBJ2-6; 7 nucleotides align to TRBD2. Germline lookup yields CDR1 MNHNY and CDR2 SVGAGI (reference sequence). This CDR3 has 11 residues. V dropped 6 bases and J dropped 14; count of bases not matched to a gene: 4. The DNA of the CDR3 is TGTGCCAGCAGCAGGGAGGGCATCCTGACTTTC. This gives the protein CASSREGILTF.

With respect to this clone: Other DNA sequences within the sample encode an identical CDR3. This chain connects TRBV5-6 to TRBJ1-5; 9 bases are a match to TRBD1. V was clipped by 3 bases and J by 7 bases; unmatched bases: 8. Germline CDR1 reads SGHDT; CDR2 reads YYEEEE. CDR3 length: 15 amino acids. The CDR3 region has the DNA TGTGCCAGCAGCTCCCTGGGACAGGGAAACCAGCCCCAGCATTTT. This gives the protein CASSSLGQGNQPQHF.

The rearrangement links TRBV29-1 to TRBJ2-1; TRBD2 aligns across 7 bases. Germline V CDR1 and CDR2: SQVTM, ANQGSEA. Trimming took 7 bases from V and 5 from J; bases not matched to a gene: 5. CDR3 length equals 12 residues. The CDR3 reads CSAKRGDNEQFF. As DNA, the CDR3 is TGCAGCGCAAAGCGGGGTGACAATGAGCAGTTCTTC.

This chain links TRBV24-1 with TRBJ1-2, with no clear D. CDR1 KGHDR and CDR2 SFDVKD come from the germline V gene. V lost 3 bases and J 6 bases, leaving 13 bases between the germline ends. CDR3 length: 14 residues. In nucleotides, the CDR3 is TGTGCCACCAGTGATCGCGGTAGCTCCGATGGCTACACCTTC. This codes for CATSDRGSSDGYTF.

This chain links TRBV18 with TRBJ2-7; TRBD1 matches at 11 bases. The CDR3 contains 15 residues. The trim removed 4 bases at V and 4 bases at J, leaving 6 bases unmatched. Per the germline V gene, CDR1 is KGHSH and CDR2 is LQKENI. CDR3 DNA sequence: TGTGCCAGCTCACGGGACAGGGGGAAGTCTTACGAGCAGTACTTC. This translates into CASSRDRGKSYEQYF.

The chain combines TRBV10-3 with TRBJ2-7; tentative D call: TRBD1 (5 bases). Trimming removed 4 bases at V and 3 bases at J, with 13 bases between. Germline loops: CDR1 ENHRY, CDR2 SYGVKD. The CDR3 loop spans 14 amino acids. Here the CDR3 DNA reads TGTGCCATCAGTGTACAGGACACCTACTACGAGCAGTACTTC. It specifies CAISVQDTYYEQYF.

The chain links TRBV11-2 to TRBJ1-1; D is possibly TRBD1 (5 bases). This CDR3 comprises 14 residues. V was shortened by 2 bases and J by 2 bases, with 9 bases between the two germline ends. Germline V CDR1 and CDR2: SGHAT, FQNNGV. CDR3 sequence: CASSLKGQNTEAFF. The CDR3 nucleotides are TGTGCCAGCAGCTTAAAGGGGCAAAACACTGAAGCTTTCTTT.

The chain is built from TRBV15 and TRBJ2-2; 7 nucleotides line up with TRBD1. Trimming removed 5 bases from V and 5 bases from J; junction bases left unmatched: 5. This CDR3 is built from 14 residues. Germline assignment: CDR1 LNHNV and CDR2 YYDKDF (reference sequence). CDR3 bases: TGTGCCACCAGCCCCACGACAGGGACCGGGGAGCTGTTTTTT. Its protein is CATSPTTGTGELFF.

This clone was found a few times. The V and J genes are TRBV28 and TRBJ1-5; D not resolved. This CDR3 contains 13 residues. Deletions cut 5 bases from V and 2 bases from J, with 7 bases between. Germline CDR1 and CDR2: MDHEN and SYDVKM. CDR3 in DNA: TGTGCCAGCAGTCTCTCGGGCAATCAGCCCCAGCATTTT. Translation: CASSLSGNQPQHF.

The gene calls are TRBV5-1 and TRBJ1-1; D is unresolved. Looked up from germline, CDR1 is SGHRS and CDR2 is YFSETQ. V shed 5 bases and J shed 1 base, with 9 bases lying between them. There are 13 residues in the CDR3. This CDR3 reads CASRVHTNTEAFF. In nucleotides, the CDR3 is TGCGCCAGCAGGGTACACACGAACACTGAAGCTTTCTTT.

The chain combines TRBV5-1 with TRBJ2-1; TRBD2 aligns across 7 bases. This CDR3 is built from 16 residues. The V and J ends lost 0 bases and 0 bases, in that order; junction bases with no gene match: 3. Germline V gene data show CDR1 as SGHRS and CDR2 as YFSETQ. The CDR3 reads CASSLDGGSSYNEQFF. CDR3 DNA: TGCGCCAGCAGCTTGGATGGCGGGAGCTCCTACAATGAGCAGTTCTTC.

V and J are TRBV12-5 and TRBJ1-3, with 7 bases lining up with TRBD1. CDR1 LGHNT and CDR2 FRNRAP come from the germline V gene. V was clipped by 6 bases and J by 2 bases; unmatched bases: 7. This CDR3 has 15 residues. CDR3 protein: CASGLMTGTGNTIYF. CDR3 DNA: TGTGCTAGTGGACTCATGACAGGGACTGGAAACACCATATATTTT.

The chain links TRBV7-2 to TRBJ1-1, with a weak D call TRBD1 (5 bases). V was cut by 1 base and J by 2 bases, with 14 bases left in between. Germline assignment: CDR1 SGHTA and CDR2 FQGNSA. The CDR3 extends over 16 amino acids. The CDR3 sequence is CASSLVIRTHNTEAFF. As DNA, the CDR3 is TGTGCCAGCAGCTTAGTGATCCGGACACACAACACTGAAGCTTTCTTT.

The chain carries TRBV18 and TRBJ2-7; TRBD1 matches 7 bases. V gave up 3 bases and J gave up 0 bases; unmatched junction bases: 8. This CDR3 comprises 16 residues. Germline V gene lookup returns CDR1 KGHSH and CDR2 LQKENI. CDR3 DNA: TGTGCCAGCTCACCGGTTCGGGACAGCAGCTCCTACGAGCAGTACTTC. Translation gives CASSPVRDSSSYEQYF.